This T cell receptor (beta chain) was identified during a study of blood T cells in healthy people across ages. Using a J-beta primer mix together with a sample-barcoded 5' primer, a second PCR was run for roughly 6 to 11 cycles. TCRdb re-called the 5' RACE reads through MiXCR, storing one row per CDR3 protein. The sample has 750,000 or so distinct CDR3 sequences, 20% to 30% seen once; the top ten hold 9.4%. A few counts support this clonotype. Russia was home to the donors, healthy Caucasian individuals aged roughly 6 to 100. Trimming stripped 5 bases from V and 0 bases from J, with 11 bases between. CDR1 and CDR2 (germline): MDHEN, SYDVKM. The CDR3 runs 15 residues. These same data were also listed under a study on T cells of mothers and their children. That report notes: All donors were healthy and Caucasian; they were a few mothers and their six children.

V usage is TRBV28 and J usage is TRBJ1-3; D gene unclear. The TCR was taken from a boy aged 10-17 years in good health. Input material: blood. The CDR3 DNA reads TGTGCCAGCAGTCTACTGAGTTTCTCTGGAAACACCATATATTTT. Translated, it gives CASSLLSFSGNTIYF.